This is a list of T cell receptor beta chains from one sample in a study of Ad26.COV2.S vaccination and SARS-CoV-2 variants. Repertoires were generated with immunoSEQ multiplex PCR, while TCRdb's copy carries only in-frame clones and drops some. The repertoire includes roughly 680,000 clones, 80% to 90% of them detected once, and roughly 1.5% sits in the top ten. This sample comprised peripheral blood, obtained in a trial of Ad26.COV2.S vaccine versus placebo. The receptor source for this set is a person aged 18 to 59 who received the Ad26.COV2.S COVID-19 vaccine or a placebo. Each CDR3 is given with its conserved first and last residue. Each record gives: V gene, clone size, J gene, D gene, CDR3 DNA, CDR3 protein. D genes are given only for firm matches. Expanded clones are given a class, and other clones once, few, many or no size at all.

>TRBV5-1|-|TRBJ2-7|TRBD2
TGCGCCAGCAGCTTGTCCGGCGGGAGTCGGACCTACGAGCAGTACTTC
CASSLSGGSRTYEQYF
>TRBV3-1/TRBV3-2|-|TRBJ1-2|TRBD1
TGTGCCAGCAGCCAAGACGCCAGGGGGCATGGCTACACCTTC
CASSQDARGHGYTF
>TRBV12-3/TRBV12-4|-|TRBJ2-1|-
TGTGCCAGCAGCCCCGGGATAGATGAGCAGTTCTTC
CASSPGIDEQFF
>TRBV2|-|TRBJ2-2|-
TGTGCCAGCAGTTACACAGGGCCCATGAACACCGGGGAGCTGTTTTTT
CASSYTGPMNTGELFF
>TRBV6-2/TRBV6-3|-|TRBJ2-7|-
TGTGCCAGCAGTCCACAGTCGGATGAGCAGTACTTC
CASSPQSDEQYF
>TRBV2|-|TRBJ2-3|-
TGTGCCAGCAGCCGGGCTCTCAAGTACGCAGATACGCAGTATTTT
CASSRALKYADTQYF
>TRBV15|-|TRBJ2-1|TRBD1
TGTGCCACCAGCAGAGCAGGGACAGGGGCTTTTAATGAGCAGTTCTTC
CATSRAGTGAFNEQFF
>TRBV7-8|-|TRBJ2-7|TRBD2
TGTGCCAGCAGCCCCCGGACTAGAGGGTCCTACGAGCAGTACTTC
CASSPRTRGSYEQYF
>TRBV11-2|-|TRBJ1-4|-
TGTGCCAGCAGCCCCCGGACAGATCGACTTGAAAAACTGTTTTTT
CASSPRTDRLEKLFF
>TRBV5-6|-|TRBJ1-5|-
TGTGCCAGCAGCTTTTTTGGAAATCAGCCCCAGCATTTT
CASSFFGNQPQHF
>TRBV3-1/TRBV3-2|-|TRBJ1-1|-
TGTGCCAGCAGCCAAGTCGAGGGGTTCGCTGAAGCTTTCTTT
CASSQVEGFAEAFF
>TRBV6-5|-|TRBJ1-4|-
TGTGCCAGCAGAACGGAACAGACCGATGAAAAACTGTTTTTT
CASRTEQTDEKLFF
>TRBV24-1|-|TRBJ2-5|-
TGTGCCACCAGTGGACAGCAAGAGACCCAGTACTTC
CATSGQQETQYF
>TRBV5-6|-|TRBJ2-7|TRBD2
TGTGCCAGCAGCCTAGCGGGGGGGCCTTGGCAGTACTTC
CASSLAGGPWQYF
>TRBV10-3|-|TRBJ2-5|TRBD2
TGTGCCATCAGTGGAGGGACTAGCGGGTACCAAGAGACCCAGTACTTC
CAISGGTSGYQETQYF
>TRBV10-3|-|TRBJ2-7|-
TGTGCCATCAGTAAACTAGACGAGCAGTACTTC
CAISKLDEQYF
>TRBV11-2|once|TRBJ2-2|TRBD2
TGTGCCAGCAGCTCAATACGACTAGCGGGAGTGACCGGGGAGCTGTTTTTT
CASSSIRLAGVTGELFF
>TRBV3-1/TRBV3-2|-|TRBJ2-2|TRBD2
TGTGCCAGCAGTCCAGCGGGAGAAGGGTTCGGGGAGCTGTTTTTT
CASSPAGEGFGELFF
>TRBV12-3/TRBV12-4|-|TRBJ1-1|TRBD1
TGTGCCAGCAGCTATTCGCCAGGGGGCGTCGCTTTCTTT
CASSYSPGGVAFF
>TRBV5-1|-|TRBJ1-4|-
TGCGCCAGCAGCTTGTGGGGGAGGGGAACTAATGAAAAACTGTTTTTT
CASSLWGRGTNEKLFF
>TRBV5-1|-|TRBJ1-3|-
TGCGCCAGCAACGGAGGTGGAACTGGAAACACCATATATTTT
CASNGGGTGNTIYF
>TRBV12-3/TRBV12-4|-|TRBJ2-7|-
TGTGCCAGCAGTTTTCAGGGGGAGCAGTACTTC
CASSFQGEQYF
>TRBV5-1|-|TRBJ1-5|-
TGCGCCAGCAGCTTGGGGGGCTACATGAATCAGCCCCAGCATTTT
CASSLGGYMNQPQHF
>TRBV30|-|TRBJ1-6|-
TGTGCCTGGGGGAGCCAGGGCTATTCACCCCTCCACTTT
CAWGSQGYSPLHF
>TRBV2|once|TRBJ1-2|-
TGTGCCAGCAGTGAACGGGGCGGGCGGTTGGATGGCTACACCTTC
CASSERGGRLDGYTF
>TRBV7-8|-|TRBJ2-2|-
TGTGCCAGCAGCTTAGGGATTGGGGAGATCGGCACCGGGGAGCTGTTTTTT
CASSLGIGEIGTGELFF
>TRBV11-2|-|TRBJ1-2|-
TGTGCCAGCAGCTTCTCAGGGGCAGGCGACTATGGCTACACCTTC
CASSFSGAGDYGYTF
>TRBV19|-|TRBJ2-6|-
TGTGCCAGTATCGATAGCTCTGGGGCCAACGTCCTGACTTTC
CASIDSSGANVLTF
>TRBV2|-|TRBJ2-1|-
TGTGCCAGCAGTGAATATTCCAATGAGCAGTTCTTC
CASSEYSNEQFF
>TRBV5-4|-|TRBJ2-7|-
TGTGCCAGCAGCTTGGGGGCGATGCTCGAGCAGTACTTC
CASSLGAMLEQYF
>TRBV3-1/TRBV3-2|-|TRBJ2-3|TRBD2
TGTGCCAGCAGCGCGGGAGGATTTGCAGATACGCAGTATTTT
CASSAGGFADTQYF
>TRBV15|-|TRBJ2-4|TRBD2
TGTGCCACCAGCAGAGGGCTAGCGGAGGCTCTAAACATTCAGTACTTC
CATSRGLAEALNIQYF
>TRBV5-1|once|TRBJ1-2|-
TGCGCCAGCAGCTTGAGCCCCCAGGACTATGGCTACACCTTC
CASSLSPQDYGYTF
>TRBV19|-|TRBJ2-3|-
TGTGCCAGTAGTATAAAAGCACAAAGTAGCACAGATACGCAGTATTTT
CASSIKAQSSTDTQYF
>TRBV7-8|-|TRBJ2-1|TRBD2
TGTGCCAGCAGCCGAGGACTAGCGGGGGGCTATGAGCAGTTCTTC
CASSRGLAGGYEQFF
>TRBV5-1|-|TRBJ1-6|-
TGCGCCAGCAGCTCTCAGCCCGCAGGGAGCTATAATTCACCCCTCCACTTT
CASSSQPAGSYNSPLHF
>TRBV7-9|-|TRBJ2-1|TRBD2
TGTGCCAGCAGCGATTACGGGACTAGCGGGAACGATGAGCAGTTCTTC
CASSDYGTSGNDEQFF
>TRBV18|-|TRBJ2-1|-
TGTGCCAGCTCACCACCCGGCCAATCCCCCAATGAGCAGTTCTTC
CASSPPGQSPNEQFF
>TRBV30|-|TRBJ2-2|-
TGTGCCTGGAGTGTGGGGGCTGGGGAGCTGTTTTTT
CAWSVGAGELFF
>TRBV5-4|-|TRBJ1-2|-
TGTGCCAGCAGCTTGTCAGGGAACTATGGCTACACCTTC
CASSLSGNYGYTF
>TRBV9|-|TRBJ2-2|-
TGTGCCAGCAGCGTAGCTTGGCGACCCGTGAACACCGGGGAGCTGTTTTTT
CASSVAWRPVNTGELFF
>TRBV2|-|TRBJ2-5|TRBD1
TGTGCCAGCAGTGCTCAGGGGGCGGAAGAGACCCAGTACTTC
CASSAQGAEETQYF
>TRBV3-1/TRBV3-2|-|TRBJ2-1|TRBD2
TGTGCCAGCAGCCAACCCGGGACTAGCGGGCCTAATGAGCAGTTCTTC
CASSQPGTSGPNEQFF
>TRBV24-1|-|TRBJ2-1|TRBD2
TGTGCCACCAGTGATTCGCCCCTCGGGGCGGGAGGCAACTACAATGAGCAGTTCTTC
CATSDSPLGAGGNYNEQFF
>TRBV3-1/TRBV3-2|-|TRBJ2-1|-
TGTGCCAGCAGCCACGACAGAAATGAGCAGTTCTTC
CASSHDRNEQFF
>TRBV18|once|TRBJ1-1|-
TGTGCCAGCTCACCAGAGTCAGGTGAAGCTTTCTTT
CASSPESGEAFF
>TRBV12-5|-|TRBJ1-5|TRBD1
TGTGCTAGCACCGGGACAGGGACTTATCAGCCCCAGCATTTT
CASTGTGTYQPQHF
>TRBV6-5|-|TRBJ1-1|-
TGTGCCAGCTGGGCGGTCGACCAGAACACTGAAGCTTTCTTT
CASWAVDQNTEAFF
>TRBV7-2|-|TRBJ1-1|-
TGTGCCAGCAGCTTTAGACAGTCTGGGACGGCTGAAGCTTTCTTT
CASSFRQSGTAEAFF
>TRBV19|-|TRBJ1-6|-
TGTGCCAGTAGTATGGGGGACCTTGGGGGACGGAATTCACCCCTCCACTTT
CASSMGDLGGRNSPLHF
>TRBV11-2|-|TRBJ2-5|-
TGTGCCAGCAGCCCCCCGGGGAGACAAGAGACCCAGTACTTC
CASSPPGRQETQYF
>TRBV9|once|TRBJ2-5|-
TGTGCCAGCAGCCTAAGGTTGGGAGAGACCCAGTACTTC
CASSLRLGETQYF
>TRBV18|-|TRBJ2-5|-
TGTGCCAGCTCCGGGCAAAGGGAAACGGAGACCCAGTACTTC
CASSGQRETETQYF
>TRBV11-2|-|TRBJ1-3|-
TGTGCCAGCAGGCACGTCGTGGGAAACACCATATATTTT
CASRHVVGNTIYF
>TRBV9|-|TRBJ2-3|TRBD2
TGTGCCAGCAGCCTACGGACTAGCGGGGGGGTCACAGATACGCAGTATTTT
CASSLRTSGGVTDTQYF
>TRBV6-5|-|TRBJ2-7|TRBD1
TGTGCCAGCAGGACCGGGACAGTCCGCGAGCAGTACTTC
CASRTGTVREQYF
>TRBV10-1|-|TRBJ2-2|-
TGCGCCAGTAATGGACAGAGTAACACCGGGGAGCTGTTTTTT
CASNGQSNTGELFF
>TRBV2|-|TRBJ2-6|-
TGTGCCAGCAGTCCTTACCCCAGGGGCGGGGGTGTCCTGACTTTC
CASSPYPRGGGVLTF
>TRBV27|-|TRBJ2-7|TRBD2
TGTGCCAGCAGTTTATCGGGGGGGAGGTACGAGCAGTACTTC
CASSLSGGRYEQYF
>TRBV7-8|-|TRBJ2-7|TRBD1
TGTGCCAGCAGCGAGGGGGCGTCCTACGAGCAGTACTTC
CASSEGASYEQYF